These 7 T cell receptor beta chains share one sample of origin, sequenced in a study of shared clonotypes between healthy human individuals. Profiled with immunoSEQ multiplex PCR; TCRdb holds only in-frame clones, not every one. The top ten hold over 10% of the sample, which has 400,000 to 500,000 clones, roughly four fifths seen once. Sequenced material: PBMCs. These receptor sequences come from a woman aged 40 to 55 in good health. Some clones in this sample may be carry-over from other donors' samples.

The chain is built from TRBV19 and TRBJ2-1, with D perhaps matching TRBD2 (5 bases). Trimming stripped 1 base from V and 4 bases from J, with 20 bases between. This CDR3 contains 18 residues. The V gene's germline CDR1 is LNHDA and CDR2 SQIVND (reference sequence). CDR3 coding DNA: TGTGCCAGTAGTATAGTAGGCCTTGGAAGCGGCTCTTACAATGAGCAGTTCTTC. The encoded protein is CASSIVGLGSGSYNEQFF.

This clone has at least ten counts. The V and J genes are TRBV9 and TRBJ2-1, with TRBD2 matching over 13 bases. Germline CDR1 is SGDLS and CDR2 is YYNGEE. This CDR3 region has 14 residues. V was pared by 4 bases and J by 10 bases, with 5 bases of the junction left unmatched. CDR3 in amino acids: CASSPGLAGTEQFF. The CDR3 bases are TGTGCCAGCAGCCCGGGACTAGCGGGAACGGAGCAGTTCTTC.

This clone was detected only a few times. The chain carries TRBV7-8 and TRBJ2-3; 11 bases match TRBD1. The CDR3 loop spans 17 amino acids. Germline CDR1 reads SGHVS; CDR2 reads FQNEAQ. V trimming: 5 bases; J trimming: 3 bases; junction bases outside the gene matches: 10. In DNA, the CDR3 is TGTGCCAGCAGCCCCCGTCGGGGGACAGGGGGTACAGATACGCAGTATTTT. Its protein product is CASSPRRGTGGTDTQYF.

This clone was seen only a few times. CDR3 residues: CASKRAFSYEQYF. The CDR3 DNA reads as TGTGCCAGCAAACGGGCTTTCTCCTACGAGCAGTACTTC. This chain connects TRBV2 to TRBJ2-7, with D uncertain. CDR1 SNHLY and CDR2 FYNNEI come from the germline V gene. The V end was cut by 7 bases, the J end by 0 bases, with 10 bases between. This CDR3 comprises 13 residues.

J is TRBJ1-5 and V is TRBV19, with a tentative D call TRBD1 (5 bases). CDR1 LNHDA and CDR2 SQIVND come from the germline V gene (reference sequence). The V and J ends lost 6 bases and 2 bases respectively, with 11 bases between them. The CDR3 length is 14 residues. CDR3 sequence: CASRGPGGNQPQHF. In DNA, the CDR3 is TGTGCCAGTAGGGGGCCGGGGGGCAATCAGCCCCAGCATTTT. The whole variable domain, filled in from reference TRBV19 and TRBJ1-5, reads DGGITQSPKYLFRKEGQNVTLSCEQNLNHDAMYWYRQDPGQGLRLIYYSQIVNDFQKGDIAEGYSVSREKKESFPLTVTSAQKNPTAFYLCASRGPGGNQPQHFGDGTRLSIL.

The V call is TRBV30, the J call TRBJ2-1; maybe TRBD2 (5 bases). In germline, CDR1 is GTSNPN, CDR2 SVGIG (reference sequence). CDR3 length: 13 residues. V shed 5 bases and J shed 5 bases, with 13 bases lying between them. The CDR3 DNA is TGTGCCTGGGCTGGCGGGTTTAACAATGAGCAGTTCTTC. It is translated as CAWAGGFNNEQFF.

V is TRBV7-8 and J is TRBJ1-5; D ambiguous. The germline CDR1 and CDR2 sequences are SGHVS and FQNEAQ. CDR3 length: 12 amino acids. V shed 5 bases and J shed 4 bases, with 6 bases lying between them. The CDR3 DNA reads as TGTGCCAGCAGCGAGATTAATCAGCCCCAGCATTTT. Translated, it gives CASSEINQPQHF.